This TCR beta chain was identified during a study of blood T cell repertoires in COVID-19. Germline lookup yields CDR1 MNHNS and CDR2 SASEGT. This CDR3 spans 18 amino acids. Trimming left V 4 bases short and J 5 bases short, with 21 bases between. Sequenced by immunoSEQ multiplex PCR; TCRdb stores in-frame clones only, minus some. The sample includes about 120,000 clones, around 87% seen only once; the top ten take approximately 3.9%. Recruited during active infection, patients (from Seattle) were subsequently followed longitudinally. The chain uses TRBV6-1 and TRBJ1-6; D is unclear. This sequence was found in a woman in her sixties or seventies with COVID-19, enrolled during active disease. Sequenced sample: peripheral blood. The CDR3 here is CASSAPHPSNRNNSPLHF. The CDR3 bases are TGTGCCAGCAGTGCACCACACCCTTCCAACCGCAATAATTCACCCCTCCACTTT.